This T cell receptor beta chain is from a study of control samples from healthy donors and cancer patients. Generated by immunoSEQ multiplex PCR, the TCRdb table keeps only in-frame clones and is missing some. The data contain around 120,000 clones, 80% to 90% of them singletons. The specimen was PBMCs. The source is a woman aged 45-65 years with colorectal cancer.

The CDR3 bases are TGTGCCAGTATGGACAGGGGGAACACTGAAGCTTTCTTT. Protein product: CASMDRGNTEAFF. This chain joins TRBV19 and TRBJ1-1; 9 bases are shared with TRBD1. The CDR3 is 13 amino acids. V shed 7 bases, J shed 1 base, and the junction held 1 base outside the gene matches. Germline V lookup: CDR1 LNHDA, CDR2 SQIVND (reference sequence).